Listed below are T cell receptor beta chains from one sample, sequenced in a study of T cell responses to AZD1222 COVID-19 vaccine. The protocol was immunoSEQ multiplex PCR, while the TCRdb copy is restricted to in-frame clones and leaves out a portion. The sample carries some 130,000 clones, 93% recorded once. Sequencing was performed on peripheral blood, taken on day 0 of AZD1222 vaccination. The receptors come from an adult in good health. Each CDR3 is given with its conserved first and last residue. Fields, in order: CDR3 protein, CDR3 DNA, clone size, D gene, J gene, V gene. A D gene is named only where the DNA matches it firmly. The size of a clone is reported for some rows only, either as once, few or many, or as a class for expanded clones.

CASLMDRVYGYTF,TGTGCCAGTCTGATGGACAGGGTCTATGGCTACACCTTC,NA,TRBD1,TRBJ1-2,TRBV2
CASRLGGVTGELFF,TGTGCCAGCAGACTTGGGGGAGTGACTGGGGAGCTGTTTTTT,NA,NA,TRBJ2-2,TRBV3-1/TRBV3-2
CASSVGQEAGYTF,TGTGCCAGCAGCGTGGGACAGGAAGCTGGCTACACCTTC,NA,TRBD1,TRBJ1-2,TRBV7-3
CASRDSNQPQHF,TGTGCCAGCAGGGACAGTAATCAGCCCCAGCATTTT,NA,NA,TRBJ1-5,TRBV6-5
CASSSRLVPGELFF,TGTGCCAGCAGCTCCCGACTAGTTCCCGGGGAGCTGTTTTTT,NA,NA,TRBJ2-2,TRBV11-3
CASSLLLQPTASQYF,TGCGCCAGCAGCTTGCTCCTGCAGCCCACCGCGTCGCAGTACTTC,NA,NA,TRBJ2-7,TRBV5-1
CASSPDGGIGYTF,TGCGCCAGCAGCCCGGACGGGGGTATTGGCTACACCTTC,NA,NA,TRBJ1-2,TRBV5-1
CASSQPPTGNTEAFF,TGCGCCAGCAGCCAGCCCCCAACAGGGAACACTGAAGCTTTCTTT,NA,NA,TRBJ1-1,TRBV4-1
CASSLWGLDYGYTF,TGTGCCAGCAGTTTATGGGGGTTAGACTATGGCTACACCTTC,NA,NA,TRBJ1-2,TRBV6-5
CASSMGTADTQYF,TGTGCCAGTAGTATGGGAACAGCCGATACGCAGTATTTT,once,NA,TRBJ2-3,TRBV19
CASSWGQGVPNEQFF,TGTGCCAGCAGCTGGGGACAGGGGGTCCCCAATGAGCAGTTCTTC,NA,TRBD1,TRBJ2-1,TRBV5-4
CASRNYRRQNTEAFF,TGTGCCAGCAGGAACTACAGGCGACAGAACACTGAAGCTTTCTTT,many,NA,TRBJ1-1,TRBV28
CASSFGTGSRLSTEAFF,TGTGCCAGCAGCTTCGGGACAGGGAGCCGTTTGAGCACTGAAGCTTTCTTT,NA,TRBD1,TRBJ1-1,TRBV5-6
CASSSSGTGRNQPQHF,TGTGCCAGCTCATCTTCCGGGACAGGGCGTAATCAGCCCCAGCATTTT,NA,TRBD1,TRBJ1-5,TRBV18
CASSYMGGYTF,TGTGCCAGCAGTTATATGGGTGGCTACACCTTC,NA,NA,TRBJ1-2,TRBV6-5
CASSPRGSSMGYTF,TGTGCCAGCAGTCCCAGGGGGTCCTCTATGGGCTACACCTTC,once,TRBD1,TRBJ1-2,TRBV25-1
CASSPSPAAGRNTIYF,TGTGCCAGCTCACCAAGCCCGGCGGCAGGAAGAAACACCATATATTTT,NA,NA,TRBJ1-3,TRBV18
CASSKPLSGANVLTF,TGTGCCAGCAGCAAACCCCTCTCTGGGGCCAACGTCCTGACTTTC,NA,NA,TRBJ2-6,TRBV6-5
CASSIGPPDTEAFF,TGTGCCAGTAGTATAGGACCCCCGGACACTGAAGCTTTCTTT,once,NA,TRBJ1-1,TRBV19
CASSQDWKGFNQPQHF,TGCGCCAGCAGCCAAGATTGGAAGGGGTTCAATCAGCCCCAGCATTTT,NA,NA,TRBJ1-5,TRBV4-1
CASSWGGGYTF,TGTGCCAGCAGCTGGGGAGGTGGCTACACCTTC,NA,NA,TRBJ1-2,TRBV27
CAKEDPNTEAFF,TGTGCCAAAGAGGACCCGAACACTGAAGCTTTCTTT,NA,NA,TRBJ1-1,TRBV2
CSAGTGSYNEQFF,TGCAGCGCCGGGACAGGGAGTTACAATGAGCAGTTCTTC,NA,TRBD1,TRBJ2-1,TRBV29-1
CASSPLPGRGDEKLFF,TGTGCCAGCAGCCCCCTCCCCGGACGAGGGGATGAAAAACTGTTTTTT,NA,NA,TRBJ1-4,TRBV27
CASSGGQANTEAFF,TGCGCCAGCAGCGGCGGACAGGCGAACACTGAAGCTTTCTTT,NA,TRBD1,TRBJ1-1,TRBV5-1
CASRPHVNYGYTF,TGTGCCAGCAGACCACATGTAAACTATGGCTACACCTTC,NA,NA,TRBJ1-2,TRBV6-5
CASSIGTGPNEQFF,TGTGCCAGCAGCATTGGGACAGGGCCCAATGAGCAGTTCTTC,NA,TRBD1,TRBJ2-1,TRBV5-5
CASSPQGANEQYF,TGTGCCAGTAGTCCTCAGGGGGCCAACGAGCAGTACTTC,NA,TRBD1,TRBJ2-7,TRBV19
CASSLVSRLGGELFF,TGTGCCAGCAGCTTGGTGTCTAGATTGGGCGGGGAGCTGTTTTTT,NA,NA,TRBJ2-2,TRBV5-6
CASSLPGGTEAFF,TGTGCCAGCAGTCTACCGGGGGGCACTGAAGCTTTCTTT,NA,NA,TRBJ1-1,TRBV6-2/TRBV6-3
CASSKHGASGNTIYF,TGTGCCAGCAGCAAACACGGAGCGTCGGGAAACACCATATATTTT,NA,NA,TRBJ1-3,TRBV7-6
CAIRNRETNSPLHF,TGTGCCATCAGGAACAGGGAGACTAATTCACCCCTCCACTTT,NA,NA,TRBJ1-6,TRBV10-3
CASSFIGVSPLHF,TGTGCCAGCAGCTTTATAGGCGTATCACCCCTCCACTTT,NA,NA,TRBJ1-6,TRBV7-9